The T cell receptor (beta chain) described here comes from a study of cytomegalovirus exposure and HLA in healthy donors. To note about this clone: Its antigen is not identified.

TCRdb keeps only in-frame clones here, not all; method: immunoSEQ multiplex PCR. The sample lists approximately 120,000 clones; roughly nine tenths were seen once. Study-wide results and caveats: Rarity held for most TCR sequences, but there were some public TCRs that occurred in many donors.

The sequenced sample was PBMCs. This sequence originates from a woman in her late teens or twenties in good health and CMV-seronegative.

The CDR3 coding sequence is TGTGCCAGCACCACCTGGGACCGACAGGGGCGAAATCAGCCCCAGCATTTT. Protein sequence: CASTTWDRQGRNQPQHF. The chain couples TRBV27 to TRBJ1-5; TRBD1 matches at 8 bases. J lost 4 bases, V lost 7 bases, and 15 bases had no gene match. This CDR3 has 17 amino acids. Germline lookup yields CDR1 MNHEY and CDR2 SMNVEV (reference sequence).